This T cell receptor (beta chain) is drawn from a study of blood T cell repertoires in COVID-19. Study background: The United States, Italy and Spain supplied acute and convalescent COVID-19 samples. Nucleic acid was either cDNA or gDNA, and it came from T cells, B-cell-depleted T cells, or PBMCs.

In the authors' workflow: Reference gene primer amplification in the assay estimated nucleated cell counts. Produced via immunoSEQ multiplex PCR; TCRdb's table is partial and in-frame only. The D gene and trimming were derived from the DNA, and the V and J assignments and clone size from that table. The sample shows approximately 140,000 clones, 81% of them seen only once. Looked up from germline, CDR1 is SGHTS and CDR2 is YDEGEE. V lost 0 bases, J lost 5 bases, and 6 bases stayed unmatched. The length of the CDR3 is 17 residues. This clone was counted only a few times. Sequencing was performed on peripheral blood. The source of this sequence is a human donor with acute or convalescent COVID-19. The donor label of this sample is uncertain. The rearrangement joins TRBV5-8 to TRBJ1-6; the match to TRBD1 covers 9 bases. CDR3 DNA: TGTGCCAGCAGCTTGGGGGGGACAGGGCTAAATAATTCACCCCTCCACTTT. This translates into CASSLGGTGLNNSPLHF. Full variable domain (outside the CDR3, taken from reference TRBV5-8 and TRBJ1-6): EAGVTQSPTHLIKTRGQQATLRCSPISGHTSVYWYQQALGLGLQFLLWYDEGEERNRGNFPPRFSGRQFPNYSSELNVNALELEDSALYLCASSLGGTGLNNSPLHFGNGTRLTVT.